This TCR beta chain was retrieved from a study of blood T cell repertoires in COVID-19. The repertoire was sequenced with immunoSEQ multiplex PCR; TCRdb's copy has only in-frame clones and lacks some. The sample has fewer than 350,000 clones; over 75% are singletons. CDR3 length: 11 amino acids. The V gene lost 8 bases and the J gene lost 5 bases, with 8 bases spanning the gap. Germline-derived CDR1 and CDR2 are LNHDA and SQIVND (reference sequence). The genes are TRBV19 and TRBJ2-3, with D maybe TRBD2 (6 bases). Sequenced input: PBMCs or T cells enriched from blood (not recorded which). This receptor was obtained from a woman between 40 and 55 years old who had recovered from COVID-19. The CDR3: CASLSGDTQYF. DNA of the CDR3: TGTGCCAGTCTTAGCGGAGATACGCAGTATTTT.